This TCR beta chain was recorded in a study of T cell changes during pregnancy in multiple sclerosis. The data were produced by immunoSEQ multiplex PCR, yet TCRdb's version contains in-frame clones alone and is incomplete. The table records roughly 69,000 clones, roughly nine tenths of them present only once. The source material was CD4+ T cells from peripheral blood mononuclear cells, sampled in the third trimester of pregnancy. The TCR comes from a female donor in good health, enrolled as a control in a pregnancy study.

The CDR3 reads CAIRDGTENSPLHF. The CDR3 DNA follows: TGTGCCATCAGGGATGGGACAGAAAATTCACCCCTCCACTTT. This chain joins TRBV10-3 and TRBJ1-6; 7 bases are a match to TRBD1. V shed 6 bases and J 7 bases; nucleotides not matched to a gene: 6. There are 14 residues in the CDR3. CDR1 and CDR2 (germline): ENHRY, SYGVKD.